The entry below gives a single TCR beta chain sequence along with its context. Everyone who took part was about 18 to 90 years old, and they came from some 23 US areas. Participant-reported clinical history was the basis for cohort assignment. The CDR3 consists of 16 residues. Germline lookup yields CDR1 KGHSH and CDR2 LQKENI. V shed 0 bases, J shed 4 bases, and the junction held 5 bases outside the gene matches. Produced via immunoSEQ multiplex PCR; TCRdb's table is partial and in-frame only. The data contain about half a million clones, 70% to 90% of them singletons. The data were obtained in a study of blood T cell repertoires in COVID-19.

This TCR derives from an older woman who had recovered from COVID-19. The chain combines TRBV18 with TRBJ2-1; 8 bases align to TRBD1. The sequenced sample consisted of PBMCs or T cells enriched from blood (not recorded which). CDR3 DNA: TGTGCCAGCTCACCACCTCAGGGGGCGCGGTACAATGAGCAGTTCTTC. It encodes CASSPPQGARYNEQFF.